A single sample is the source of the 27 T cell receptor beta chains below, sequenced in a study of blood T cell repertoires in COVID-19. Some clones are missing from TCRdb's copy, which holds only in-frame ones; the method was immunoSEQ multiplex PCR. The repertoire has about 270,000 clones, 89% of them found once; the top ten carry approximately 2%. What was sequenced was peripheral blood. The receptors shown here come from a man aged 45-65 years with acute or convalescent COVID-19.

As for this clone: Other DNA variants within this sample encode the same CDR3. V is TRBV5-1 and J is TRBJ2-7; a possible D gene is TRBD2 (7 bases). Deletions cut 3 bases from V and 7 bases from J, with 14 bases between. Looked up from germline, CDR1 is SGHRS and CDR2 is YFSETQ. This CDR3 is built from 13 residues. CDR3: CASSSGGLGEQYF. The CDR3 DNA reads TGCGCCAGCAGCTCCGGGGGGCTGGGAGAGCAGTACTTC.

In DNA form, the CDR3 reads TGTGCCAGCAGCTCCTCGGGGGACCATAAAGAGACCCAGTACTTC. This gives the protein CASSSSGDHKETQYF. The rearrangement uses TRBV11-3 and TRBJ2-5; perhaps TRBD2 as D (6 bases). The ends were cut back, 4 bases at V and 3 bases at J, with 15 bases in the middle. There are 15 residues in the CDR3. The germline V gene has CDR1 SGHNT and CDR2 YENEEA.

CDR3 sequence: CAWSRTVNTEAFF. The CDR3 DNA follows: TGTGCCTGGAGTCGGACAGTGAACACTGAAGCTTTCTTT. The rearrangement links TRBV30 to TRBJ1-1, with a possible D match to TRBD1 (6 bases). This CDR3 is 13 amino acids long. Per germline, CDR1 GTSNPN and CDR2 SVGIG (reference sequence). Trimming pared 2 bases from V and 0 bases from J, leaving 7 bases between.

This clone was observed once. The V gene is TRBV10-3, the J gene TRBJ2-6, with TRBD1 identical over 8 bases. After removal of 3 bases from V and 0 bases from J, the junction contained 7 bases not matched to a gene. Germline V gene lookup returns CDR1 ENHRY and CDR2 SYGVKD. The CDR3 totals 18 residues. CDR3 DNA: TGTGCCATCAGTGAAAGGGGGACAGGTCCCTCTGGGGCCAACGTCCTGACTTTC. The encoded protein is CAISERGTGPSGANVLTF.

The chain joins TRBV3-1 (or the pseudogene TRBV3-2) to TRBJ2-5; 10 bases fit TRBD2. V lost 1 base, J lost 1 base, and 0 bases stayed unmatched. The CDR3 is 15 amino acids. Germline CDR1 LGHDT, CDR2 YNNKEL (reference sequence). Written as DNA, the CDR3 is TGTGCCAGCAGCCAAGCTAGCGGGGGCCAAGAGACCCAGTACTTC. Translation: CASSQASGGQETQYF.

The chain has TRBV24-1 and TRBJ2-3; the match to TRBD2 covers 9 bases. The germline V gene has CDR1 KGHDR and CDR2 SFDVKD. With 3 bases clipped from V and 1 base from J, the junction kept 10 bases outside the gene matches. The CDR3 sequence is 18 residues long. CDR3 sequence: CATSDPTGSGGCTDTQYF. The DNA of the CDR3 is TGTGCCACCAGTGATCCCACCGGGAGCGGGGGGTGCACAGATACGCAGTATTTT.

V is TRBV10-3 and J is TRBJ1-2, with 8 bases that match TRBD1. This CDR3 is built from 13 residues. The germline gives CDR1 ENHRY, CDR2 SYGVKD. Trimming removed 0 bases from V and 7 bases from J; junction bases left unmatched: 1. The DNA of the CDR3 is TGTGCCATCAGTGAGTCGGACAGGGCTGGCTACACCTTC. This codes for CAISESDRAGYTF.

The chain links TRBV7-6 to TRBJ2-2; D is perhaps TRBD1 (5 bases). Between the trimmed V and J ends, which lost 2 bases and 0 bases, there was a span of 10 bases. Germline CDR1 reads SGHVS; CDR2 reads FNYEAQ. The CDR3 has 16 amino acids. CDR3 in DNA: TGTGCCAGCAGCTTAAGGCAGGGCCCGAACACCGGGGAGCTGTTTTTT. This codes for CASSLRQGPNTGELFF. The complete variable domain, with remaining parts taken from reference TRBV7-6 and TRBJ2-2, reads GAGVSQSPRYKVTKRGQDVALRCDPISGHVSLYWYRQALGQGPEFLTYFNYEAQQDKSGLPNDRFSAERPEGSISTLTIQRTEQRDSAMYRCASSLRQGPNTGELFFGEGSRLTVL.

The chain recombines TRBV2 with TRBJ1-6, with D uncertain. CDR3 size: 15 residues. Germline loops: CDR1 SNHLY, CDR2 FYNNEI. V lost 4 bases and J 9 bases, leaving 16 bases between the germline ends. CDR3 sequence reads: CASSGSGTQGSPLHF. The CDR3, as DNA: TGTGCCAGCAGTGGGAGTGGAACCCAAGGTTCACCCCTCCACTTT.

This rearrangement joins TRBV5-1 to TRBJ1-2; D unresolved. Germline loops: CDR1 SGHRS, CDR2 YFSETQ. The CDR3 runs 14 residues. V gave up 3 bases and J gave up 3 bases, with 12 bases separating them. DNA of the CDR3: TGCGCCAGCAGCTCTGATCCGGGATACTATGGCTACACCTTC. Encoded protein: CASSSDPGYYGYTF.

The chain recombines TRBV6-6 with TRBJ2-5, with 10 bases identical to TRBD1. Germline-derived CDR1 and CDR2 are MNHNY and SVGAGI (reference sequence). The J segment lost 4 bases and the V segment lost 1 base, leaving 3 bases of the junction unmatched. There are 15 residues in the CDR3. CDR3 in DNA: TGTGCCAGCAGTTACTTGGGACAGGGGTTAGAGACCCAGTACTTC. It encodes CASSYLGQGLETQYF.

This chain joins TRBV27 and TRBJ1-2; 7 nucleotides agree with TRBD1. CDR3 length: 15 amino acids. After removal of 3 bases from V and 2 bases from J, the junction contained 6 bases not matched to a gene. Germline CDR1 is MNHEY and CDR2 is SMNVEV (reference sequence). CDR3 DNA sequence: TGTGCCAGCAGTTTTTGGGCAGGGGGAAACTATGGCTACACCTTC. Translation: CASSFWAGGNYGYTF.

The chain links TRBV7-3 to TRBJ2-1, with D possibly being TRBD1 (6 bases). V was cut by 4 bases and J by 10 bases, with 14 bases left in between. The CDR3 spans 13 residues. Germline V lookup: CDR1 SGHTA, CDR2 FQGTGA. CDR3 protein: CASSYFSRGEQFF. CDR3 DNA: TGTGCCAGCAGCTACTTTAGCAGGGGCGAGCAGTTCTTC. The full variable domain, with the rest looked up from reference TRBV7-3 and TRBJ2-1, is GAGVSQTPSNKVTEKGKYVELRCDPISGHTALYWYRQSLGQGPEFLIYFQGTGAADDSGLPNDRFFAVRPEGSVSTLKIQRTERGDSAVYLCASSYFSRGEQFFGPGTRLTVL.

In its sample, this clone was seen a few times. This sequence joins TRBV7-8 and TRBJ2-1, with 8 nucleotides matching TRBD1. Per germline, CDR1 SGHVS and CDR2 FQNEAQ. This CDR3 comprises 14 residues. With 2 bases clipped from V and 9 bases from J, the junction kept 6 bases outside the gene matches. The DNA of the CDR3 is TGTGCCAGCAGCTTATATCAGGGGGCTCTTGAGCAGTTCTTC. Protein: CASSLYQGALEQFF.

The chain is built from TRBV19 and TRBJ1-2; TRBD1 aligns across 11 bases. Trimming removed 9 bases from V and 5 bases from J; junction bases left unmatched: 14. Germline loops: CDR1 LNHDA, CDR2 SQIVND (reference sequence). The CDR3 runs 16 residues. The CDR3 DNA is TGTGCCAGCCAACCGGGACAGGGGGAAAGTCGGTATGGCTACACCTTC. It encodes CASQPGQGESRYGYTF.

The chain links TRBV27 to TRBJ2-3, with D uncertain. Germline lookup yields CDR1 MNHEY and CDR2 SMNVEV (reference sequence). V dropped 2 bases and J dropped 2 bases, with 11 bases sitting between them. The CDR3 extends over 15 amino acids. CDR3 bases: TGTGCCAGCAGTTTAAAGCCCCTCCTCACAGATACGCAGTATTTT. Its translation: CASSLKPLLTDTQYF.

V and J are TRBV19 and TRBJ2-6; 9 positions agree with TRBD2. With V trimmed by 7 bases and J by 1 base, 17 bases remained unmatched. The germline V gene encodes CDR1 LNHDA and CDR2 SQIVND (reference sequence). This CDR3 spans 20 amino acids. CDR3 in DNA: TGTGCCAGTACTGGACTCCCGGGGACTAGCTTTGTATCTGGGGCCAACGTCCTGACTTTC. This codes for CASTGLPGTSFVSGANVLTF.

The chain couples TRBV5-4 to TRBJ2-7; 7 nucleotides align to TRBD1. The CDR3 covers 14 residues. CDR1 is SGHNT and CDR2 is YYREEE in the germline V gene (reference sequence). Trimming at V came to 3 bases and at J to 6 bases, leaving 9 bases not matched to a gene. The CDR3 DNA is TGTGCCAGCAGCTGGGGCAGGGCAGGGGGCGAGCAGTACTTC. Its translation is CASSWGRAGGEQYF. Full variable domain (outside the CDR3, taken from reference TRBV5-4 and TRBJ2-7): ETGVTQSPTHLIKTRGQQVTLRCSSQSGHNTVSWYQQALGQGPQFIFQYYREEENGRGNFPPRFSGLQFPNYSSELNVNALELDDSALYLCASSWGRAGGEQYFGPGTRLTVT.

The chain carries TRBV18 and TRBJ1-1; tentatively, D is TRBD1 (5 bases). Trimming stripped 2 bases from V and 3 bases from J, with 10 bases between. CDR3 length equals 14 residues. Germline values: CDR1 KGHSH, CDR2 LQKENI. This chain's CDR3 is CASSPTGRDTEAFF. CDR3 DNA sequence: TGTGCCAGCTCACCAACAGGCCGGGACACTGAAGCTTTCTTT.

The CDR3 bases are TGTGCCAGCAGTCCAGGGACAGGGTGGAATGAGCAGTTCTTC. Protein sequence: CASSPGTGWNEQFF. V is TRBV27 and J is TRBJ2-1; 9 bases agree with TRBD1. The CDR3 contains 14 residues. Germline V gives CDR1 MNHEY, CDR2 SMNVEV (reference sequence). Unmatched junction bases numbered 6, after V lost 5 bases and J lost 7 bases.

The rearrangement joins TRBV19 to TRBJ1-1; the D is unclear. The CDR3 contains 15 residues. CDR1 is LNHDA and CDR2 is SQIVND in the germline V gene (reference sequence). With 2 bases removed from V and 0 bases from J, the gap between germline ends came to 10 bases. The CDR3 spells CASSIRIALNTEAFF. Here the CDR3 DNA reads TGTGCCAGTAGTATAAGAATAGCACTGAACACTGAAGCTTTCTTT.

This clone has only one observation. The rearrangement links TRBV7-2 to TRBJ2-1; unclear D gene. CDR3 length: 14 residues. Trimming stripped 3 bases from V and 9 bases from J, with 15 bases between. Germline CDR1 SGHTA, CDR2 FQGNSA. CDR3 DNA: TGTGCCAGCAGCTTGGGTCGACTCGTGGGTGAGCAGTTCTTC. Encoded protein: CASSLGRLVGEQFF.

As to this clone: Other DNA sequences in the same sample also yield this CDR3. The CDR3 reads CASSLAGRDGYTF. The CDR3 nucleotides are TGCGCCAGCAGCTTGGCAGGAAGAGATGGCTACACCTTC. The chain uses TRBV5-1 and TRBJ1-2; D is ambiguous. The CDR3 totals 13 residues. Between the trimmed V and J ends, which lost 0 bases and 6 bases, there was a span of 9 bases. The germline V gene has CDR1 SGHRS and CDR2 YFSETQ.

CDR3: CASSLISGQGQYF. The CDR3 bases are TGTGCCAGCAGTTTGATATCGGGACAGGGGCAGTATTTT. The genes are TRBV12-3 or TRBV12-4 and TRBJ2-3; 9 bases line up with TRBD1. The V and J ends lost 3 bases and 11 bases, in that order; junction bases with no gene match: 6. The CDR3 spans 13 residues.

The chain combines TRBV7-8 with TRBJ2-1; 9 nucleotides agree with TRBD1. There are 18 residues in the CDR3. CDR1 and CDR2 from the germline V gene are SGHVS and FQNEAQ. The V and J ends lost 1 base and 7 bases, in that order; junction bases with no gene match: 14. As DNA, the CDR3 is TGTGCCAGCAGCTTAGGATCTGGCGGGACAGGGTCCGTGAATGAGCAGTTCTTC. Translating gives CASSLGSGGTGSVNEQFF.

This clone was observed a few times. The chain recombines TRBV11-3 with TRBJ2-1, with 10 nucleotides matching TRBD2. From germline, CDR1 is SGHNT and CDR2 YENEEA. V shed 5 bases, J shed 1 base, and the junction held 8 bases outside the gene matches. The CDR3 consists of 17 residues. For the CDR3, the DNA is TGTGCCAGCAGCGATCCTCAGCGGGGGGGTTCCTACAATGAGCAGTTCTTC. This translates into CASSDPQRGGSYNEQFF.

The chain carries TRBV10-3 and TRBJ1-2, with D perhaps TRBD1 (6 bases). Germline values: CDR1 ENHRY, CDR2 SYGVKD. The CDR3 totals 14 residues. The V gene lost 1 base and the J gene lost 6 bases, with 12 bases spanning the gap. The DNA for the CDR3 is TGTGCCATCAGTGAGTTCGGCAGGGGTAATGGCTACACCTTC. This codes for CAISEFGRGNGYTF.